Listed below are T cell receptor beta chains from one sample, sequenced in a study of Ad26.COV2.S vaccination and SARS-CoV-2 variants. Data came from immunoSEQ multiplex PCR; TCRdb stores just in-frame clones and leaves some out. The table includes roughly 500,000 clones, roughly 85% detected once. The sample in question was peripheral blood, obtained in a trial of Ad26.COV2.S vaccine versus placebo. All receptors derive from a person between 18 and 60 years old who received the Ad26.COV2.S COVID-19 vaccine or a placebo. Both conserved end residues are part of each CDR3. The order of the fields is CDR3 protein, CDR3 DNA, V gene, clone size, D gene, J gene. The D gene is left open where the match is weak. Where a row states a size, it is once, few, many or the class of an expanded clone; other rows omit it.

CDR3aa: CSVMTTPLGNEQFF
CDR3nt: TGCAGCGTCATGACTACCCCCTTGGGGAATGAGCAGTTCTTC
v_gene: TRBV29-1
abundance: once
d_gene: -
j_gene: TRBJ2-1

CDR3aa: CASSQVFRSSYEQYF
CDR3nt: TGTGCCAGCAGCCAAGTCTTCCGGAGCTCCTACGAGCAGTACTTC
v_gene: TRBV3-1/TRBV3-2
abundance: once
d_gene: -
j_gene: TRBJ2-7

CDR3aa: CASSYRTGGLSEQFF
CDR3nt: TGCGCCAGCAGCTACCGGACAGGGGGCCTTAGTGAGCAGTTCTTC
v_gene: TRBV5-1
abundance: -
d_gene: TRBD1
j_gene: TRBJ2-1

CDR3aa: CAGRTARDEQYF
CDR3nt: TGTGCCGGCCGGACGGCTCGCGACGAGCAGTACTTC
v_gene: TRBV6-5
abundance: -
d_gene: -
j_gene: TRBJ2-7

CDR3aa: CASSETSGRASKEQYF
CDR3nt: TGTGCCAGCAGCGAAACTAGCGGGAGGGCCTCAAAAGAGCAGTACTTC
v_gene: TRBV7-4
abundance: -
d_gene: TRBD2
j_gene: TRBJ2-7

CDR3aa: CAWKSGVPAYNEQFF
CDR3nt: TGTGCCTGGAAGTCGGGAGTCCCCGCCTACAATGAGCAGTTCTTC
v_gene: TRBV30
abundance: -
d_gene: -
j_gene: TRBJ2-1

CDR3aa: CAISRRPNTGELFF
CDR3nt: TGTGCCATCAGCCGCCGACCGAACACCGGGGAGCTGTTTTTT
v_gene: TRBV10-3
abundance: -
d_gene: -
j_gene: TRBJ2-2

CDR3aa: CSVAPGDYNSPLHF
CDR3nt: TGCAGCGTTGCCCCAGGGGACTATAATTCACCCCTCCACTTT
v_gene: TRBV29-1
abundance: once
d_gene: -
j_gene: TRBJ1-6

CDR3aa: CASRRRGGINEQFF
CDR3nt: TGTGCCAGCAGGCGGCGTGGCGGAATTAATGAGCAGTTCTTC
v_gene: TRBV6-5
abundance: -
d_gene: -
j_gene: TRBJ2-1

CDR3aa: CASSLLSGTSSSGNTIYF
CDR3nt: TGTGCCAGCAGCTTATTGTCGGGGACGTCCTCCTCTGGAAACACCATATATTTT
v_gene: TRBV11-2
abundance: -
d_gene: -
j_gene: TRBJ1-3

CDR3aa: CASSITSVWGNEQFF
CDR3nt: TGTGCCAGCAGTATCACGTCAGTGTGGGGGAATGAGCAGTTCTTC
v_gene: TRBV28
abundance: once
d_gene: -
j_gene: TRBJ2-1

CDR3aa: CASSVTEANTGELFF
CDR3nt: TGTGCCAGCAGTGTGACAGAAGCGAACACCGGGGAGCTGTTTTTT
v_gene: TRBV6-2/TRBV6-3
abundance: -
d_gene: -
j_gene: TRBJ2-2

CDR3aa: CASSFPRAGGSYNEQFF
CDR3nt: TGTGCCAGCAGTTTCCCCAGAGCGGGAGGCTCCTACAATGAGCAGTTCTTC
v_gene: TRBV28
abundance: once
d_gene: TRBD2
j_gene: TRBJ2-1

CDR3aa: CASSLARTSGRDTQYF
CDR3nt: TGTGCCAGCAGCTTGGCCCGGACTAGCGGGAGGGATACGCAGTATTTT
v_gene: TRBV5-4
abundance: -
d_gene: TRBD2
j_gene: TRBJ2-3

CDR3aa: CASSPSPPAGGLYNEQFF
CDR3nt: TGTGCCAGCAGCCCCTCCCCCCCAGCGGGAGGGTTATACAATGAGCAGTTCTTC
v_gene: TRBV5-4
abundance: -
d_gene: TRBD2
j_gene: TRBJ2-1

CDR3aa: CASSPRPTDTQYF
CDR3nt: TGTGCCAGCTCACCACGCCCCACAGATACGCAGTATTTT
v_gene: TRBV18
abundance: -
d_gene: -
j_gene: TRBJ2-3

CDR3aa: CASSQYAEGRYNEQFF
CDR3nt: TGTGCCAGCAGCCAATATGCGGAGGGCCGGTACAATGAGCAGTTCTTC
v_gene: TRBV4-2
abundance: -
d_gene: -
j_gene: TRBJ2-1

CDR3aa: CAISESRETHRNTQYF
CDR3nt: TGTGCCATCAGTGAGTCCCGGGAGACACATCGGAATACGCAGTATTTT
v_gene: TRBV10-3
abundance: -
d_gene: -
j_gene: TRBJ2-3

CDR3aa: CASSALTSGRMNEQFF
CDR3nt: TGTGCCAGCAGCGCCCTAACTAGCGGGCGTATGAATGAGCAGTTCTTC
v_gene: TRBV7-3
abundance: -
d_gene: TRBD2
j_gene: TRBJ2-1

CDR3aa: CASSLISSGAANTGELFF
CDR3nt: TGTGCCAGCAGCTTGATATCTAGCGGAGCGGCGAACACCGGGGAGCTGTTTTTT
v_gene: TRBV7-6
abundance: once
d_gene: TRBD2
j_gene: TRBJ2-2

CDR3aa: CASRSDRDPGYGYTF
CDR3nt: TGTGCCAGCAGATCTGACAGGGACCCTGGGTATGGCTACACCTTC
v_gene: TRBV27
abundance: few
d_gene: TRBD1
j_gene: TRBJ1-2

CDR3aa: CASSEYLGPGAEKLFF
CDR3nt: TGTGCCAGCAGTGAATATCTCGGCCCGGGGGCTGAAAAACTGTTTTTT
v_gene: TRBV25-1
abundance: few
d_gene: -
j_gene: TRBJ1-4

CDR3aa: CASSLAPSGGYTF
CDR3nt: TGTGCCAGCAGCTTAGCTCCCTCGGGTGGCTACACCTTC
v_gene: TRBV7-9
abundance: few
d_gene: -
j_gene: TRBJ1-2

CDR3aa: CASSYLRGPNQPQHF
CDR3nt: TGTGCCAGCAGCTACCTCAGGGGGCCCAATCAGCCCCAGCATTTT
v_gene: TRBV7-8
abundance: -
d_gene: TRBD1
j_gene: TRBJ1-5

CDR3aa: CASSKGTTYEQYF
CDR3nt: TGTGCCAGCAGCAAAGGGACTACCTACGAGCAGTACTTC
v_gene: TRBV6-5
abundance: few
d_gene: TRBD2
j_gene: TRBJ2-7

CDR3aa: CASSNRVEAFF
CDR3nt: TGTGCCAGCAGCAACCGGGTGGAAGCTTTCTTT
v_gene: TRBV7-8
abundance: -
d_gene: -
j_gene: TRBJ1-1

CDR3aa: CASSRRDRAMDTQYF
CDR3nt: TGTGCCAGCAGTCGCCGGGACAGGGCGATGGATACGCAGTATTTT
v_gene: TRBV28
abundance: -
d_gene: TRBD1
j_gene: TRBJ2-3

CDR3aa: CASSFPGPNSPLHF
CDR3nt: TGTGCCAGCAGTTTTCCCGGACCGAATTCACCCCTCCACTTT
v_gene: TRBV27
abundance: -
d_gene: -
j_gene: TRBJ1-6

CDR3aa: CASSFLGAEAFF
CDR3nt: TGTGCCAGCAGCTTTTTGGGCGCTGAAGCTTTCTTT
v_gene: TRBV5-6
abundance: few
d_gene: -
j_gene: TRBJ1-1

CDR3aa: CASSPAAGATYNEQFF
CDR3nt: TGCGCCAGCAGCCCAGCCGCGGGGGCCACTTACAATGAGCAGTTCTTC
v_gene: TRBV5-1
abundance: -
d_gene: -
j_gene: TRBJ2-1

CDR3aa: CASMWGLDTEAFF
CDR3nt: TGCGCCAGCATGTGGGGATTGGACACTGAAGCTTTCTTT
v_gene: TRBV5-1
abundance: -
d_gene: -
j_gene: TRBJ1-1

CDR3aa: CASSVRQGGNTIYF
CDR3nt: TGTGCCAGCAGTGTGCGACAGGGGGGAAACACCATATATTTT
v_gene: TRBV2
abundance: -
d_gene: TRBD1
j_gene: TRBJ1-3

CDR3aa: CASSLDPLGGTGELFF
CDR3nt: TGTGCCAGCAGCTTAGATCCGCTAGGTGGCACCGGGGAGCTGTTTTTT
v_gene: TRBV11-2
abundance: -
d_gene: -
j_gene: TRBJ2-2

CDR3aa: CASSGPPSAPQHF
CDR3nt: TGTGCCAGCAGTGGGCCCCCCAGTGCGCCCCAGCATTTT
v_gene: TRBV6-2/TRBV6-3
abundance: -
d_gene: -
j_gene: TRBJ1-5

CDR3aa: CASTAIWGGYTF
CDR3nt: TGTGCCAGCACCGCCATCTGGGGGGGCTACACCTTC
v_gene: TRBV28
abundance: -
d_gene: -
j_gene: TRBJ1-2

CDR3aa: CASSRGSGELFF
CDR3nt: TGCGCCAGCAGCCGCGGGTCGGGGGAGCTGTTTTTT
v_gene: TRBV4-3
abundance: -
d_gene: -
j_gene: TRBJ2-2

CDR3aa: CAWSVVGGRDQPQHF
CDR3nt: TGTGCCTGGAGTGTGGTAGGGGGAAGGGATCAGCCCCAGCATTTT
v_gene: TRBV30
abundance: -
d_gene: -
j_gene: TRBJ1-5

CDR3aa: CASRRTSGNSYEQYF
CDR3nt: TGCGCCAGCAGGCGGACTAGCGGGAATTCCTACGAGCAGTACTTC
v_gene: TRBV5-1
abundance: -
d_gene: TRBD2
j_gene: TRBJ2-7

CDR3aa: CASSPWGSTDTQYF
CDR3nt: TGTGCCAGCAGCCCCTGGGGAAGCACAGATACGCAGTATTTT
v_gene: TRBV7-2
abundance: -
d_gene: -
j_gene: TRBJ2-3

CDR3aa: CASSRSPPGGSTGELFF
CDR3nt: TGTGCCAGCAGCAGATCCCCTCCGGGAGGATCCACCGGGGAGCTGTTTTTT
v_gene: TRBV7-2
abundance: -
d_gene: TRBD2
j_gene: TRBJ2-2

CDR3aa: CASLSTLAWQQFF
CDR3nt: TGTGCCAGTTTATCAACCTTAGCTTGGCAGCAGTTCTTC
v_gene: TRBV28
abundance: once
d_gene: -
j_gene: TRBJ2-1

CDR3aa: CASSLDRGLYEQYF
CDR3nt: TGTGCCAGCAGCTTGGACAGGGGGCTTTACGAGCAGTACTTC
v_gene: TRBV11-2
abundance: once
d_gene: TRBD1
j_gene: TRBJ2-7

CDR3aa: CASSIPGEGEQFF
CDR3nt: TGTGCCAGCAGCATCCCCGGGGAAGGTGAGCAGTTCTTC
v_gene: TRBV7-6
abundance: many
d_gene: -
j_gene: TRBJ2-1

CDR3aa: CASSLEVAGAYEQYF
CDR3nt: TGTGCCAGCAGCTTAGAGGTAGCGGGAGCGTACGAGCAGTACTTC
v_gene: TRBV7-3
abundance: -
d_gene: TRBD2
j_gene: TRBJ2-7

CDR3aa: CSVLQGANGYTF
CDR3nt: TGCAGCGTACTCCAGGGGGCGAACGGCTACACCTTC
v_gene: TRBV29-1
abundance: -
d_gene: TRBD1
j_gene: TRBJ1-2

CDR3aa: CASSLEAGGGNIQYF
CDR3nt: TGCGCCAGCAGCTTGGAAGCAGGTGGGGGAAACATTCAGTACTTC
v_gene: TRBV5-1
abundance: -
d_gene: -
j_gene: TRBJ2-4

CDR3aa: CATSESRDLGIQYF
CDR3nt: TGTGCCACCAGTGAATCCCGGGATCTGGGCATTCAGTACTTC
v_gene: TRBV24-1
abundance: -
d_gene: -
j_gene: TRBJ2-4

CDR3aa: CATFDLGGGNTIYF
CDR3nt: TGTGCCACCTTTGATCTGGGGGGTGGAAACACCATATATTTT
v_gene: TRBV28
abundance: -
d_gene: -
j_gene: TRBJ1-3

CDR3aa: CASSLGGLFAFF
CDR3nt: TGTGCCAGCAGTTTGGGGGGTTTGTTTGCTTTCTTT
v_gene: TRBV28
abundance: -
d_gene: -
j_gene: TRBJ1-1

CDR3aa: CASSIPGQGLEQYF
CDR3nt: TGTGCCAGTAGCATACCGGGACAGGGGCTCGAGCAGTACTTC
v_gene: TRBV19
abundance: once
d_gene: TRBD1
j_gene: TRBJ2-7

CDR3aa: CASSTSPSTGDMYNEQFF
CDR3nt: TGTGCCAGCAGCACAAGTCCCAGTACAGGGGATATGTACAATGAGCAGTTCTTC
v_gene: TRBV13
abundance: once
d_gene: TRBD1
j_gene: TRBJ2-1

CDR3aa: CASSFPPPLGLDYNEQFF
CDR3nt: TGTGCCAGCAGTTTCCCTCCGCCGCTGGGATTGGATTACAATGAGCAGTTCTTC
v_gene: TRBV28
abundance: -
d_gene: -
j_gene: TRBJ2-1

CDR3aa: CASSPISGVGTGELFF
CDR3nt: TGTGCCAGCAGTCCGATCAGCGGAGTTGGGACCGGGGAGCTGTTTTTT
v_gene: TRBV28
abundance: -
d_gene: -
j_gene: TRBJ2-2

CDR3aa: CASNARTSGTDTQYF
CDR3nt: TGTGCCAGCAATGCGAGGACTAGCGGGACAGATACGCAGTATTTT
v_gene: TRBV2
abundance: -
d_gene: TRBD2
j_gene: TRBJ2-3

CDR3aa: CAWGSGNTEAFF
CDR3nt: TGTGCCTGGGGTTCGGGGAACACTGAAGCTTTCTTT
v_gene: TRBV30
abundance: -
d_gene: -
j_gene: TRBJ1-1

CDR3aa: CASSSPAGGYGYTF
CDR3nt: TGTGCCAGCAGCTCCCCGGCAGGGGGCTATGGCTACACCTTC
v_gene: TRBV5-4
abundance: -
d_gene: TRBD1
j_gene: TRBJ1-2